This is a list of T cell receptor beta chains from one sample in a study of blood T cell repertoires in COVID-19. Some clones are missing from TCRdb's copy, which holds only in-frame ones; the method was immunoSEQ multiplex PCR. The sample records approximately 300,000 clones, under 95% being singletons. The sequencing input was PBMCs or T cells enriched from blood (not recorded which). The source of these receptors is a woman aged 25 to 45 who had recovered from COVID-19. Each CDR3 is given without its conserved first and last residue. D genes are given only for firm matches.

TRBV7-2,NA,TRBJ2-7,ASSLVFGLKYEQY
TRBV18,NA,TRBJ2-2,ASSSQERFAIPGSNTGELF
TRBV12-3/TRBV12-4,TRBD1,TRBJ1-1,ASSQTGPTEAF
TRBV9,NA,TRBJ2-5,ASSVGQVRETQY
TRBV28,NA,TRBJ1-1,ASSLLFRTGEAF
TRBV7-9,TRBD2,TRBJ2-2,ASSWTSGGVHTGELF
TRBV18,TRBD2,TRBJ2-7,ASSLRGGASYEQY
TRBV7-9,NA,TRBJ2-7,ASSQGFGSHEQY
TRBV6-2/TRBV6-3,NA,TRBJ2-1,ASSHDSNEQF
TRBV20-1,NA,TRBJ1-1,SASIREGTEAF
TRBV11-2,TRBD1,TRBJ2-1,ASSLVTGDNEQF
TRBV4-1,TRBD1,TRBJ2-3,ASSLQGADTQY
TRBV2,NA,TRBJ2-1,ASKGLEGETYNEQF
TRBV9,TRBD2,TRBJ2-1,ASSGPGLIINEQF
TRBV4-3,TRBD1,TRBJ2-3,ASSQSGQVFTDTQY
TRBV6-2/TRBV6-3,TRBD2,TRBJ2-1,ASSFAGGPSPEQF
TRBV25-1,NA,TRBJ1-1,ASSTLRDTEAF
TRBV27,NA,TRBJ2-7,ASRPISRDEQY
TRBV11-2,NA,TRBJ1-1,ASSLAGLPNTEAF
TRBV7-2,TRBD1,TRBJ1-2,ASSLYRGQGYT
TRBV27,TRBD2,TRBJ2-5,ASSLSTSGPQETQY
TRBV7-2,TRBD2,TRBJ2-5,ASSSGGAQETQY
TRBV2,TRBD1,TRBJ1-5,ASSSDRASNQPQH
TRBV6-2/TRBV6-3,NA,TRBJ1-5,ASSYSSGAQGNQPQH
TRBV19,NA,TRBJ2-7,ASSIDHEGVSYEQY
TRBV19,NA,TRBJ2-3,ASSNRFFTDTQY
TRBV28,NA,TRBJ2-5,ASSTRRDHETQY
TRBV21-1,NA,TRBJ2-7,ASIGQGRDEQY
TRBV9,NA,TRBJ1-3,ASSVGASGNTIY
TRBV29-1,TRBD1,TRBJ1-2,SVAGTGDYGYT
TRBV19,TRBD1,TRBJ1-2,ASSIGDRGRYGYT
TRBV7-2,NA,TRBJ2-7,ASSYGWGGAEQY
TRBV4-3,TRBD1,TRBJ2-7,ASSQDPGGFHEQY
TRBV19,NA,TRBJ1-5,ASSSRRGNQPQH
TRBV6-5,NA,TRBJ2-3,ASSYTPTSTDTQY
TRBV4-1,NA,TRBJ2-7,ASSQDNFPSYEQY
TRBV2,NA,TRBJ2-7,ASSARGGSYEQY
TRBV11-3,NA,TRBJ1-1,ASSSGTITEAF
TRBV19,NA,TRBJ2-2,ASSIAGGGELF
TRBV7-9,NA,TRBJ2-3,ASTKPGTTPTQY
TRBV7-9,NA,TRBJ1-1,ASSLVLSAEAF
TRBV2,TRBD2,TRBJ2-4,ASRGGLAKNIQY
TRBV9,NA,TRBJ1-1,ASSPRVNTEAF
TRBV11-3,NA,TRBJ2-7,ASSSRGNPYEQY
TRBV11-1,NA,TRBJ2-7,ASSLGVIAYEQY
TRBV28,TRBD1,TRBJ1-3,ASSEQGTARAGNTIY